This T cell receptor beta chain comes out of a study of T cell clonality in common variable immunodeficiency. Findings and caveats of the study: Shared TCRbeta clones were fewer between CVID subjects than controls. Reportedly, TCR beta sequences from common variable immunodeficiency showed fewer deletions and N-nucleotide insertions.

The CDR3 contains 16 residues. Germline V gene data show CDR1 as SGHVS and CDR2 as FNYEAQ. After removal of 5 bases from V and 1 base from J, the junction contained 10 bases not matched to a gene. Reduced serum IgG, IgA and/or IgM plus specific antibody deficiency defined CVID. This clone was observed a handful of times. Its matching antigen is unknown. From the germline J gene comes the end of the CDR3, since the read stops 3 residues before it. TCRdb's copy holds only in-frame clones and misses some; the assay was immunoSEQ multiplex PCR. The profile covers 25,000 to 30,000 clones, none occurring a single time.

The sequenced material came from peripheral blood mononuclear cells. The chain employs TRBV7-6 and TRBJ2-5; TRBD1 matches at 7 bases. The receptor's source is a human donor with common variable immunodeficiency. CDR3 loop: CASSPPPRTGQETQYF. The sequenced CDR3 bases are TGTGCCAGCAGCCCCCCCCCTCGGACAGGCCAAGAGACC.